This is a list of T cell receptor beta chains from one sample in a study of T cell responses to AZD1222 COVID-19 vaccine. The data were produced by immunoSEQ multiplex PCR, yet TCRdb's version contains in-frame clones alone and is incomplete. Of roughly 130,000 clones in the sample, roughly 87% were seen once. The sample was peripheral blood, taken on day 0 of AZD1222 vaccination. The receptors derive from an adult in good health. Both conserved end residues are part of each CDR3. The D gene is left open where the match is weak. Rows may omit the clone size; those that give it use once, few, many or a size class.

j_call | d_call | clone_size | v_call | cdr3_aa | cdr3_nt
TRBJ2-1 | . | . | TRBV7-6 | CASSLGGRANEQFF | TGTGCCAGCAGCTTAGGGGGACGGGCGAATGAGCAGTTCTTC
TRBJ2-3 | . | . | TRBV5-1 | CASGELFTDTQYF | TGCGCCAGCGGCGAACTTTTCACAGATACGCAGTATTTT
TRBJ2-1 | TRBD2 | . | TRBV19 | CASSISGTSGSNEQFF | TGTGCCAGTAGTATATCCGGGACTAGCGGGTCCAATGAGCAGTTCTTC
TRBJ1-1 | . | . | TRBV9 | CASSENPDGRGTEAFF | TGTGCCAGCAGCGAGAACCCGGACGGGAGAGGGACTGAAGCTTTCTTT
TRBJ2-7 | . | few | TRBV5-1 | CASSLAGSTYEQYF | TGCGCCAGCAGCTTGGCCGGGAGTACCTACGAGCAGTACTTC
TRBJ1-6 | TRBD1 | once | TRBV7-8 | CASSSRTGGLGSPLHF | TGTGCCAGCAGCTCCCGGACAGGGGGCCTGGGTTCACCCCTCCACTTT
TRBJ1-2 | TRBD1 | . | TRBV9 | CASSVVATGINYGYTF | TGTGCCAGCAGCGTAGTCGCGACAGGGATCAACTATGGCTACACCTTC
TRBJ1-2 | . | . | TRBV3-1/TRBV3-2 | CASSQGGTANTF | TGTGCCAGCAGCCAAGGAGGGACGGCCAACACCTTC
TRBJ1-6 | . | . | TRBV4-3 | CASSQFHPPGHNNSPLHF | TGCGCCAGCAGCCAATTTCATCCACCGGGACACAATAATTCACCCCTCCACTTT
TRBJ1-5 | TRBD1 | . | TRBV28 | CASSSQGLQPQHF | TGTGCCAGCAGCTCACAGGGGCTTCAGCCCCAGCATTTT
TRBJ2-5 | TRBD1 | . | TRBV2 | CASSRQGARQESETQYF | TGTGCCAGCAGTAGACAGGGGGCGCGTCAGGAATCGGAGACCCAGTACTTC
TRBJ1-1 | . | . | TRBV30 | CAWREGTEAFF | TGTGCCTGGAGGGAAGGCACTGAAGCTTTCTTT
TRBJ1-3 | . | few | TRBV28 | CASSTRQHSGNTIYF | TGTGCCAGCAGTACACGGCAGCACTCTGGAAACACCATATATTTT
TRBJ2-3 | . | . | TRBV30 | CAWGTGLTDTQYF | TGTGCCTGGGGAACAGGTCTCACAGATACGCAGTATTTT
TRBJ2-7 | TRBD2 | . | TRBV12-3/TRBV12-4 | CASSLGGGYEQYF | TGTGCCAGCAGTTTAGGCGGGGGGTACGAGCAGTACTTC
TRBJ2-7 | . | . | TRBV7-9 | CASSFGGTPYEQYF | TGTGCCAGCAGCTTTGGGGGGACCCCCTACGAGCAGTACTTC
TRBJ1-3 | . | . | TRBV30 | CAWKLAGHNSGNTIYF | TGTGCCTGGAAATTGGCCGGACACAACTCTGGAAACACCATATATTTT
TRBJ1-5 | . | . | TRBV4-1 | CASSQQVVNQPQHF | TGCGCCAGCAGCCAACAGGTAGTCAATCAGCCCCAGCATTTT
TRBJ2-7 | . | . | TRBV19 | CASSDGAAGYEQYF | TGTGCCAGTAGTGACGGGGCCGCCGGCTACGAGCAGTACTTC
TRBJ1-1 | . | . | TRBV11-3 | CASSSPGRTTEAFF | TGTGCCAGCAGCTCCCCAGGGAGGACCACTGAAGCTTTCTTT
TRBJ2-5 | . | . | TRBV4-2 | CASSSDPGGRETQYF | TGTGCCAGCAGCTCCGATCCAGGGGGGAGGGAGACCCAGTACTTC
TRBJ2-7 | TRBD1 | once | TRBV5-1 | CATRDSNGYEQYF | TGCGCCACCCGGGACAGTAATGGCTACGAGCAGTACTTC
TRBJ2-7 | . | . | TRBV7-9 | CASTLPSSYEQYF | TGTGCCAGCACCCTACCCAGCTCCTACGAGCAGTACTTC
TRBJ2-1 | TRBD1 | once | TRBV5-1 | CASSLSGQDYNEQFF | TGCGCCAGCAGCTTGTCGGGACAGGACTACAATGAGCAGTTCTTC
TRBJ2-1 | . | . | TRBV9 | CASSASGTPDEQFF | TGTGCCAGCAGCGCTTCCGGGACCCCGGATGAGCAGTTCTTC
TRBJ2-2 | . | . | TRBV18 | CASSPSTGTGELFF | TGTGCCAGCTCACCCTCAACGGGAACAGGAGAGCTGTTTTTT
TRBJ1-4 | . | . | TRBV6-5 | CASRLNRDEKLFF | TGTGCCAGCAGGCTCAATAGGGATGAAAAACTGTTTTTT
TRBJ1-6 | . | large | TRBV18 | CASSRDFSPLHF | TGTGCCAGCTCCCGGGACTTTTCACCCCTCCACTTT
TRBJ1-2 | . | . | TRBV7-2 | CASSVDNLYGYTF | TGTGCCAGCAGCGTGGACAATCTCTATGGCTACACCTTC
TRBJ1-3 | . | . | TRBV5-5 | CASSLERTSGNTIYF | TGTGCCAGCAGCCTAGAGAGAACCTCTGGAAACACCATATATTTT
TRBJ2-7 | . | . | TRBV6-1 | CASSERHPQYF | TGTGCCAGCAGTGAAAGGCACCCGCAGTACTTC
TRBJ1-1 | TRBD1 | . | TRBV29-1 | CSVYGDRGSTEAFF | TGCAGCGTATATGGGGACAGGGGGAGCACTGAAGCTTTCTTT
TRBJ1-5 | . | few | TRBV6-1 | CASSEGWQGHQPQHF | TGTGCCAGCAGTGAAGGTTGGCAGGGGCATCAGCCCCAGCATTTT
TRBJ2-1 | TRBD2 | . | TRBV7-7 | CASSHGTSGGGYNEQFF | TGTGCCAGCAGCCACGGGACTAGCGGGGGCGGATACAATGAGCAGTTCTTC
TRBJ2-2 | . | . | TRBV24-1 | CATRSHSDTGELFF | TGTGCCACCAGGTCTCACAGCGACACCGGGGAGCTGTTTTTT
TRBJ2-5 | . | . | TRBV29-1 | CSVAQGGTMGETQYF | TGCAGCGTCGCCCAAGGTGGCACAATGGGGGAGACCCAGTACTTC
TRBJ2-1 | . | . | TRBV30 | CAWSVGTVYNEQFF | TGTGCCTGGAGCGTGGGGACTGTTTACAATGAGCAGTTCTTC
TRBJ1-2 | TRBD1 | . | TRBV9 | CASSTPMDRGGLDGYTF | TGTGCCAGCAGCACCCCTATGGACAGGGGAGGCCTAGATGGCTACACCTTC
TRBJ1-2 | . | . | TRBV3-1/TRBV3-2 | CASSQMAKGGYTF | TGTGCCAGCAGCCAGATGGCTAAAGGGGGCTACACCTTC
TRBJ1-1 | TRBD1 | few | TRBV6-1 | CASSEQAGGLSEAFF | TGTGCCAGCAGTGAACAGGCAGGGGGCCTTTCTGAAGCTTTCTTT
TRBJ1-3 | . | . | TRBV7-8 | CASSPRRGNTIYF | TGTGCCAGCAGCCCCAGACGCGGAAACACCATATATTTT
TRBJ2-7 | TRBD2 | . | TRBV10-2 | CASSPTATSGGGEQYF | TGCGCCAGCAGCCCCACCGCGACTAGCGGGGGAGGGGAGCAGTACTTC
TRBJ2-2 | . | . | TRBV28 | CASSMRAGELFF | TGTGCCAGCAGCATGAGGGCCGGGGAGCTGTTTTTT
TRBJ2-1 | TRBD2 | . | TRBV7-3 | CASSLGTSDEQFF | TGTGCCAGCAGCCTCGGGACTAGCGATGAGCAGTTCTTC
TRBJ2-1 | . | . | TRBV6-1 | CASRRQLHRNNEQFF | TGTGCCAGCAGGAGACAACTACACCGAAACAATGAGCAGTTCTTC
TRBJ2-1 | TRBD1 | . | TRBV7-9 | CASSLERTGYYNEQFF | TGTGCCAGCAGCTTAGAAAGGACAGGGTATTATAATGAGCAGTTCTTC
TRBJ1-1 | . | . | TRBV12-3/TRBV12-4 | CASRQGANTEAFF | TGTGCCAGCAGACAGGGAGCCAACACTGAAGCTTTCTTT